This T cell receptor beta chain was identified in a study of Ad26.COV2.S vaccination and SARS-CoV-2 variants. TCRdb's table, derived via immunoSEQ multiplex PCR, lists solely in-frame clones and lacks some. The sample has hundreds of thousands of clones; 80% to 90% are singletons. Stated treatment: around 19 received Ad26.COV2.S at low or high dose, single or two shots; several received placebo; per-sample allocation not given. Specimen acquisition occurred on day 63 following the initial vaccine or placebo injection. CDR1 and CDR2 from the germline V gene are MNHEY and SMNVEV (reference sequence). Unmatched junction bases numbered 4, after V lost 3 bases and J lost 5 bases. The CDR3 is 14 amino acids.

The J gene is TRBJ1-1, the V gene TRBV27; 9 bases are shared with TRBD1. This TCR was sampled from a person aged 18-65 years who received the Ad26.COV2.S COVID-19 vaccine or a placebo. Sequencing was performed on peripheral blood, taken in a trial of Ad26.COV2.S vaccine versus placebo. CDR3 sequence: CASSLGQGGTEAFF. The CDR3 DNA is TGTGCCAGCAGTTTGGGACAGGGAGGTACTGAAGCTTTCTTT.